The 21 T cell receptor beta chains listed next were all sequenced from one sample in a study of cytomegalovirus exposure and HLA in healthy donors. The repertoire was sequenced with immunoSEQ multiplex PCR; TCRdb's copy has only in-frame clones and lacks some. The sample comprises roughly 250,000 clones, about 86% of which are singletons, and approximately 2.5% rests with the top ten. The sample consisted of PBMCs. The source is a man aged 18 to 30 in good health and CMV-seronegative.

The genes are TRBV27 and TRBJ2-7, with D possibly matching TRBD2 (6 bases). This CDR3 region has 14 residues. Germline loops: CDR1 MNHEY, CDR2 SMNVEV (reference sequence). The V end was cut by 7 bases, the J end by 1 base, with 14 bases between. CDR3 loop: CASTPGGASYEQYF. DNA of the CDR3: TGTGCCAGCACCCCTGGAGGGGCATCCTACGAGCAGTACTTC.

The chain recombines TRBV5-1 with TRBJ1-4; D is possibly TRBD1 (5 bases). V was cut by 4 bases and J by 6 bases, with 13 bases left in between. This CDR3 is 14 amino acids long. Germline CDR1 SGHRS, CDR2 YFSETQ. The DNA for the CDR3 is TGCGCCAGCAGCCACCGGGGGTTCGATGAAAAACTGTTTTTT. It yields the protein CASSHRGFDEKLFF.

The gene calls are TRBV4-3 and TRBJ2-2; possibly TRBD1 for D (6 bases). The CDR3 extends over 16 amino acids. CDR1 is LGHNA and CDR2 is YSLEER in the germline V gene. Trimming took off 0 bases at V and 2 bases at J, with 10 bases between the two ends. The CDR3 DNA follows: TGCGCCAGCAGCCAAGACTCACAGGGAAACACCGGGGAGCTGTTTTTT. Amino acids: CASSQDSQGNTGELFF.

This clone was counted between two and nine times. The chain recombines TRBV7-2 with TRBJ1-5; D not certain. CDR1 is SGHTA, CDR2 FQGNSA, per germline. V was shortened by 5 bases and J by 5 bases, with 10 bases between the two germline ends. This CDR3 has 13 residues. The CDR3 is CASSAQIYQPQHF. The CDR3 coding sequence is TGTGCCAGCAGCGCCCAGATTTATCAGCCCCAGCATTTT.

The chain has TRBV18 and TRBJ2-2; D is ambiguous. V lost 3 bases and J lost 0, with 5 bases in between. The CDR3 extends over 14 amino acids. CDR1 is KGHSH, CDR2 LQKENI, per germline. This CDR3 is CASSPSSNTGELFF. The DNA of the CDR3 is TGTGCCAGCTCACCTTCCTCGAACACCGGGGAGCTGTTTTTT. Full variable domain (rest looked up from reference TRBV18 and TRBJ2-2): NAGVMQNPRHLVRRRGQEARLRCSPMKGHSHVYWYRQLPEEGLKFMVYLQKENIIDESGMPKERFSAEFPKEGPSILRIQQVVRGDSAAYFCASSPSSNTGELFFGEGSRLTVL.

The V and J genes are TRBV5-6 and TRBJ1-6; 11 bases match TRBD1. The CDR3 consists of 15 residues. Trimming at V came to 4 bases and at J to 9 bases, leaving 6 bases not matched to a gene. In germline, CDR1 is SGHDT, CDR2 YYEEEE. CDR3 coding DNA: TGTGCCAGCAGCAGACGGACAGGGGGCCCTTCACCCCTCCACTTT. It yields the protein CASSRRTGGPSPLHF. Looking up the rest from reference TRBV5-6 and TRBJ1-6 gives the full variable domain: DAGVTQSPTHLIKTRGQQVTLRCSPKSGHDTVSWYQQALGQGPQFIFQYYEEEERQRGNFPDRFSGHQFPNYSSELNVNALLLGDSALYLCASSRRTGGPSPLHFGNGTRLTVT.

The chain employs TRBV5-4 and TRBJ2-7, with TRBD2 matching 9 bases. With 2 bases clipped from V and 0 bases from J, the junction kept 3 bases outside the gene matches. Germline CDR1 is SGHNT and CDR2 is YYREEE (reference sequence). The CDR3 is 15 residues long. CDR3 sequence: CASSFGSGSSYEQYF. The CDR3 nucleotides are TGTGCCAGCAGCTTTGGTAGCGGGAGCTCCTACGAGCAGTACTTC. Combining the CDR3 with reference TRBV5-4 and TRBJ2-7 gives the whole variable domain ETGVTQSPTHLIKTRGQQVTLRCSSQSGHNTVSWYQQALGQGPQFIFQYYREEENGRGNFPPRFSGLQFPNYSSELNVNALELDDSALYLCASSFGSGSSYEQYFGPGTRLTVT.

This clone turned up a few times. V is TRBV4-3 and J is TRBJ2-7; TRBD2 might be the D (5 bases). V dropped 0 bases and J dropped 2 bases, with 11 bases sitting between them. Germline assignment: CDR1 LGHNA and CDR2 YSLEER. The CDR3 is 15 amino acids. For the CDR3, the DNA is TGCGCCAGCAGCCAAGATGAGGGAAGGGCCTACGAGCAGTACTTC. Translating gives CASSQDEGRAYEQYF.

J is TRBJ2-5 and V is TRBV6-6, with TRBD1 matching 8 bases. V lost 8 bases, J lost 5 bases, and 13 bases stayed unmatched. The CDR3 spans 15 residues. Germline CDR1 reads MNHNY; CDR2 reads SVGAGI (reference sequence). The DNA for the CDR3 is TGTGCCAGCCGGACAGGGATGGCTCTAATTGAGACCCAGTACTTC. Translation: CASRTGMALIETQYF.

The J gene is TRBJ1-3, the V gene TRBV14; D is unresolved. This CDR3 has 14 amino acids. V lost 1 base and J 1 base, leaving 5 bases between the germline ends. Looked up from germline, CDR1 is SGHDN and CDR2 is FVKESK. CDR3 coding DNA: TGTGCCAGCAGCCAAGGAGGGTCTGGAAACACCATATATTTT. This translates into CASSQGGSGNTIYF.

The CDR3 region has the DNA TGCGCCAGCAGCGTGGGACAGGGAAACACTGAAGCTTTCTTT. Amino acid sequence: CASSVGQGNTEAFF. The chain couples TRBV5-1 to TRBJ1-1; 9 bases fit TRBD1. V dropped 4 bases and J dropped 2; count of bases not matched to a gene: 3. Germline loops: CDR1 SGHRS, CDR2 YFSETQ. The CDR3 is made up of 14 amino acids. The full variable domain, in which reference TRBV5-1 and TRBJ1-1 provide the parts outside the CDR3, is KAGVTQTPRYLIKTRGQQVTLSCSPISGHRSVSWYQQTPGQGLQFLFEYFSETQRNKGNFPGRFSGRQFSNSRSEMNVSTLELGDSALYLCASSVGQGNTEAFFGQGTRLTVV.

The DNA of the CDR3 is TGTGCCAGCAGCTCCTTCGGGATTGCGAACACTGAAGCTTTCTTT. It encodes CASSSFGIANTEAFF. The chain carries TRBV11-2 and TRBJ1-1; D is undetermined. Trimming cost V 4 bases and J 1 base, with 13 bases left between them. This CDR3 spans 15 amino acids. From germline, CDR1 is SGHAT and CDR2 FQNNGV.

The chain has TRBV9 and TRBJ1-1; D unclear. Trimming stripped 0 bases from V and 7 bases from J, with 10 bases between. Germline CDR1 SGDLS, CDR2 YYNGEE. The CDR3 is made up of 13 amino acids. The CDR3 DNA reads TGTGCCAGCAGCGTAGCTGGAGAGGGTGAAGCTTTCTTT. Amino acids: CASSVAGEGEAFF.

The CDR3 region has the DNA TGTGCCAGCAGCCAGGGTAGTGGGGAGACCCAGTACTTC. Its translation: CASSQGSGETQYF. The rearrangement links TRBV11-2 to TRBJ2-5; tentative D call: TRBD1 (5 bases). Trimming removed 5 bases from V and 5 bases from J, with 12 bases in between. The germline V gene has CDR1 SGHAT and CDR2 FQNNGV. The CDR3 length is 13 residues. The complete variable domain, with remaining parts taken from reference TRBV11-2 and TRBJ2-5, reads EAGVAQSPRYKIIEKRQSVAFWCNPISGHATLYWYQQILGQGPKLLIQFQNNGVVDDSQLPKDRFSAERLKGVDSTLKIQPAKLEDSAVYLCASSQGSGETQYFGPGTRLLVL.

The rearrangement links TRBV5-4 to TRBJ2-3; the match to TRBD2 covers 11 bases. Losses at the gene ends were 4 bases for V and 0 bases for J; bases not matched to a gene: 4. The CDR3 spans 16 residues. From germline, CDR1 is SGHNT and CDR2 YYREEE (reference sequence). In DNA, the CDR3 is TGTGCCAGCAGCCGTGGACTAGCGGGTAGCACAGATACGCAGTATTTT. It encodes CASSRGLAGSTDTQYF.

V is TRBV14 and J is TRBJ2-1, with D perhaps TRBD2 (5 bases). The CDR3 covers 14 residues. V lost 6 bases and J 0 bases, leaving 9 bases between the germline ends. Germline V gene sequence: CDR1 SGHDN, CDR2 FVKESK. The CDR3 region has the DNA TGTGCCAGCAGTCCCGGGGTCTCCTACAATGAGCAGTTCTTC. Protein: CASSPGVSYNEQFF.

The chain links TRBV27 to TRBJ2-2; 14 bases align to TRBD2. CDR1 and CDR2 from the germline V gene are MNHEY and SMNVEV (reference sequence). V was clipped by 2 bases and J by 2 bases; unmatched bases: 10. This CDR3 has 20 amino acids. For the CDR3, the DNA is TGTGCCAGCAGTTTAAAACCGGGACTAGCGGGAGTCTATAACACCGGGGAGCTGTTTTTT. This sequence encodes CASSLKPGLAGVYNTGELFF.

Here the CDR3 reads CASSYSTAGTKETQYF. The CDR3 DNA sequence: TGTGCCAGCAGTTACTCGACGGCGGGGACTAAAGAGACCCAGTACTTC. The rearrangement uses TRBV6-5 and TRBJ2-5; 7 nucleotides match TRBD2. With 0 bases clipped from V and 3 bases from J, the junction kept 7 bases outside the gene matches. The germline gives CDR1 MNHEY, CDR2 SVGAGI. The CDR3 is 16 residues long.

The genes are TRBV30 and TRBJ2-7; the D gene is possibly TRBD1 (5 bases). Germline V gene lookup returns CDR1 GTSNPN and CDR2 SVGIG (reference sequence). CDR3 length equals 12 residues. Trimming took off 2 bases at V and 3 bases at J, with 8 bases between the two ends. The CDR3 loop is CAWSQGFYEQYF. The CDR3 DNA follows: TGTGCCTGGAGTCAGGGATTCTACGAGCAGTACTTC.

The CDR3 DNA reads as TGTGCCAGCATAGCGGATGACGGGAATGAAAAACTGTTTTTT. Translation: CASIADDGNEKLFF. V and J are TRBV25-1 and TRBJ1-4, with unresolved D. The CDR3 length is 14 residues. In germline, CDR1 is MGHDK, CDR2 SYGVNS. Trimming stripped 7 bases from V and 5 bases from J, with 14 bases between.

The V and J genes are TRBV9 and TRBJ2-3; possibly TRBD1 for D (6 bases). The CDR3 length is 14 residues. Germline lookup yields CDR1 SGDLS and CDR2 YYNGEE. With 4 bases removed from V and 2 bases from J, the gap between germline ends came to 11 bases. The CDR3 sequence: CASSLQGHTDTQYF. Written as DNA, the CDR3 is TGTGCCAGCAGCCTACAGGGACACACAGATACGCAGTATTTT.